Each of the 24 T cell receptor beta chains below was sequenced from the same sample in a study of T cell responses to AZD1222 COVID-19 vaccine. Using immunoSEQ multiplex PCR, the repertoire was profiled, and TCRdb retains in-frame clones only, with some absent. Of around 150,000 clones listed, approximately 90% are singletons. The sequences come from peripheral blood, collected on day 0 of AZD1222 vaccination. These receptors all come from an adult in good health.

V is TRBV30 and J is TRBJ1-4; D remains ambiguous. This CDR3 is 12 amino acids long. Germline V gene data show CDR1 as GTSNPN and CDR2 as SVGIG (reference sequence). Trimming left V 5 bases short and J 2 bases short, with 6 bases between. The CDR3, as DNA: TGTGCCTGGGCAGTCACTAATGAAAAACTGTTTTTT. This codes for CAWAVTNEKLFF. The variable domain in full, with the rest retrieved from reference TRBV30 and TRBJ1-4, is SQTIHQWPATLVQPVGSPLSLECTVEGTSNPNLYWYRQAAGRGLQLLFYSVGIGQISSEVPQNLSASRPQDRQFILSSKKLLLSDSGFYLCAWAVTNEKLFFGSGTQLSVL.

CDR3 in amino acids: CAISEDRDYGYTF. CDR3 coding DNA: TGTGCCATCAGTGAGGACAGGGACTATGGCTACACCTTC. This sequence joins TRBV10-3 and TRBJ1-2; 7 nucleotides match TRBD1. Germline CDR1 reads ENHRY; CDR2 reads SYGVKD. There are 13 residues in the CDR3. V was clipped by 2 bases and J by 3 bases; unmatched bases: 0.

V gene TRBV5-1 combines with J gene TRBJ2-3; 10 bases align to TRBD2. V lost 4 bases, J lost 4 bases, and 9 bases stayed unmatched. This CDR3 contains 16 residues. Per germline, CDR1 SGHRS and CDR2 YFSETQ. The CDR3 nucleotides read TGCGCCAGCAGCCCAGAGCGGGGGGGCCTGGCAGATACGCAGTATTTT. It translates to CASSPERGGLADTQYF. Drawing the rest from reference TRBV5-1 and TRBJ2-3, the complete variable domain is KAGVTQTPRYLIKTRGQQVTLSCSPISGHRSVSWYQQTPGQGLQFLFEYFSETQRNKGNFPGRFSGRQFSNSRSEMNVSTLELGDSALYLCASSPERGGLADTQYFGPGTRLTVL.

The rearrangement uses TRBV7-2 and TRBJ2-3; D remains ambiguous. The V gene lost 8 bases and the J gene lost 6 bases, with 12 bases spanning the gap. The CDR3 loop spans 12 amino acids. CDR1 SGHTA and CDR2 FQGNSA come from the germline V gene. The CDR3 region has the DNA TGTGCCAGCGGCCTTCAAGTCGATACGCAGTATTTT. Translated: CASGLQVDTQYF.

The genes are TRBV14 and TRBJ1-1; the D gene is possibly TRBD1 (6 bases). Germline V gene data show CDR1 as SGHDN and CDR2 as FVKESK. The CDR3 consists of 13 residues. V lost 4 bases and J 8 bases, leaving 14 bases between the germline ends. The CDR3 region has the DNA TGTGCCAGCAGCCTTATTTCTAGGGGGGAAGCTTTCTTT. Residues: CASSLISRGEAFF.

This chain connects TRBV6-5 to TRBJ1-1; no clear D gene. CDR1 is MNHEY, CDR2 SVGAGI, per germline. The CDR3 sequence is 15 residues long. Trimming removed 4 bases from V and 1 base from J, with 13 bases in between. CDR3 region: CASSSEWARNTEAFF. CDR3 coding DNA: TGTGCCAGCAGTTCAGAATGGGCGAGGAACACTGAAGCTTTCTTT.

V gene TRBV6-4 combines with J gene TRBJ1-6; D not certain. Trimming cost V 6 bases and J 10 bases, with 10 bases left between them. CDR3 size: 12 residues. Germline V lookup: CDR1 MRHNA, CDR2 SNTAGT. The CDR3 DNA sequence: TGTGCCAGCAGGGCGGGAACATCACCCCTCCACTTT. Encoded protein: CASRAGTSPLHF.

The CDR3 protein is CASSSRDRATEAFF. As DNA, the CDR3 is TGTGCCAGCAGCTCCCGGGACAGGGCGACTGAAGCTTTCTTT. V and J are TRBV5-8 and TRBJ1-1; 9 bases agree with TRBD1. Germline lookup yields CDR1 SGHTS and CDR2 YDEGEE. The CDR3 is 14 residues long. The ends lost 3 bases at V and 5 bases at J; junction bases unmatched: 5.

The table lists this clone with a count of one. The chain couples TRBV12-3 or TRBV12-4 to TRBJ1-1, with D unresolved. Trimming stripped 7 bases from V and 9 bases from J, with 15 bases between. There are 12 residues in the CDR3. CDR3 region: CASTFREGQAFF. The CDR3 DNA reads as TGTGCCAGCACCTTTCGGGAGGGTCAAGCTTTCTTT.

The V and J genes are TRBV7-6 and TRBJ2-5; 12 nucleotides line up with TRBD2. V lost 1 base to trimming and J lost 5 bases; unmatched junction nucleotides: 5. CDR3 size: 16 residues. From germline, CDR1 is SGHVS and CDR2 FNYEAQ. Here the CDR3 DNA reads TGTGCCAGCAGCTTAGGCCGCCTAGCGGGGGGGGAGACCCAGTACTTC. It yields the protein CASSLGRLAGGETQYF. The full variable domain, in which reference TRBV7-6 and TRBJ2-5 provide the parts outside the CDR3, is GAGVSQSPRYKVTKRGQDVALRCDPISGHVSLYWYRQALGQGPEFLTYFNYEAQQDKSGLPNDRFSAERPEGSISTLTIQRTEQRDSAMYRCASSLGRLAGGETQYFGPGTRLLVL.

This chain joins TRBV5-1 and TRBJ2-7; 9 nucleotides line up with TRBD2. Germline CDR1 is SGHRS and CDR2 is YFSETQ. V gave up 2 bases and J gave up 0 bases; unmatched junction bases: 3. The CDR3 spans 15 residues. Here the CDR3 reads CASSLAGGDSYEQYF. Here the CDR3 DNA reads TGCGCCAGCAGCTTAGCGGGGGGTGACTCCTACGAGCAGTACTTC.

The gene calls are TRBV5-6 and TRBJ1-6, with TRBD1 matching 9 bases. J lost 11 bases, V lost 5 bases, and 8 bases had no gene match. Germline V CDR1 and CDR2: SGHDT, YYEEEE. The CDR3 consists of 14 residues. The DNA for the CDR3 is TGTGCCAGCAGATCACAGGGGGCCGGTCCACCCCTCCACTTT. It yields the protein CASRSQGAGPPLHF.

This clone was seen only once. The V and J genes are TRBV12-3 or TRBV12-4 and TRBJ2-2; tentative D call: TRBD1 (5 bases). The CDR3 spans 13 residues. With 6 bases removed from V and 5 bases from J, the gap between germline ends came to 10 bases. CDR3 bases: TGTGCCAGCAGCCCACAGGTTACCGGGGAGCTGTTTTTT. As protein: CASSPQVTGELFF.

V usage is TRBV10-2 and J usage is TRBJ1-1; D is uncertain. Germline assignment: CDR1 WSHSY and CDR2 SAAADI. Deletions cut 3 bases from V and 5 bases from J, with 13 bases between. This CDR3 has 14 amino acids. CDR3: CASSETDWRTEAFF. The CDR3 DNA reads TGCGCCAGCAGTGAAACCGACTGGCGAACTGAAGCTTTCTTT.

The J gene is TRBJ1-3, the V gene TRBV11-3; TRBD1 matches at 8 bases. CDR1 SGHNT and CDR2 YENEEA come from the germline V gene. Trimming cost V 7 bases and J 0 bases; bases outside gene matches: 5. There are 15 residues in the CDR3. CDR3 loop: CASNQGAISGNTIYF. CDR3 DNA sequence: TGTGCCAGCAACCAGGGGGCTATCTCTGGAAACACCATATATTTT.

This chain joins TRBV30 and TRBJ2-1, with 12 bases matching TRBD2. This CDR3 region has 13 residues. The germline V gene encodes CDR1 GTSNPN and CDR2 SVGIG (reference sequence). V trimming: 6 bases; J trimming: 8 bases; junction bases outside the gene matches: 5. Here the CDR3 DNA reads TGTGCCTGTCCGGGACTAGCGGGCGATGAGCAGTTCTTC. Its translation is CACPGLAGDEQFF.

This clone was seen only once. The J gene is TRBJ2-3, the V gene TRBV25-1, with D perhaps matching TRBD2 (6 bases). The CDR3 extends over 14 amino acids. Deletions cut 7 bases from V and 4 bases from J, with 15 bases between. Germline-derived CDR1 and CDR2 are MGHDK and SYGVNS. The CDR3 here is CASNPGLPADTQYF. For the CDR3, the DNA is TGTGCCAGCAACCCGGGACTCCCGGCAGATACGCAGTATTTT.

The chain employs TRBV3-1 (or the pseudogene TRBV3-2) and TRBJ1-2; D perhaps matches TRBD1 (5 bases). Germline loops: CDR1 LGHDT, CDR2 YNNKEL (reference sequence). V shed 3 bases and J shed 8 bases, with 19 bases lying between them. There are 15 residues in the CDR3. The CDR3 loop is CASSHRDHLGQGYTF. As DNA, the CDR3 is TGTGCCAGCAGCCATCGGGACCACCTGGGGCAGGGCTACACCTTC.

V is TRBV19 and J is TRBJ2-7; 9 bases map to TRBD1. Germline CDR1 is LNHDA and CDR2 is SQIVND (reference sequence). This CDR3 contains 15 residues. Trimming cost V 6 bases and J 5 bases; bases outside gene matches: 11. DNA for the CDR3: TGTGCCAGTAGAATCGACAGGGGGTTATCCCACGAGCAGTACTTC. It encodes CASRIDRGLSHEQYF.

The V and J genes are TRBV12-3 or TRBV12-4 and TRBJ1-2; possible D gene TRBD1, 5 bases. V lost 3 bases and J 0 bases, leaving 5 bases between the germline ends. The CDR3 runs to 13 residues. The CDR3 protein is CASSLGANYGYTF. CDR3 DNA sequence: TGTGCCAGCAGTTTGGGGGCTAACTATGGCTACACCTTC.

The rearrangement links TRBV4-2 to TRBJ2-3; D is uncertain. Deletions cut 1 base from V and 5 bases from J, with 10 bases between. The germline V gene encodes CDR1 LGHNA and CDR2 YNFKEQ. CDR3 length equals 14 residues. CDR3 sequence: CASSQAERGDTQYF. CDR3 DNA sequence: TGTGCCAGCAGCCAAGCTGAACGAGGAGATACGCAGTATTTT.

The CDR3 DNA reads TGTGCCAGCAGCCCTACTAGTCATCGTGAGCAGTTCTTC. This codes for CASSPTSHREQFF. The genes are TRBV27 and TRBJ2-1; D might be TRBD2 (5 bases). V was pared by 6 bases and J by 9 bases, with 15 bases between. Per germline, CDR1 MNHEY and CDR2 SMNVEV (reference sequence). The CDR3 runs 13 residues.

The chain couples TRBV15 to TRBJ1-1; no reliable D call. This CDR3 has 13 residues. CDR1 is LNHNV and CDR2 is YYDKDF in the germline V gene (reference sequence). V lost 1 base and J 1 base, leaving 4 bases between the germline ends. The CDR3 bases are TGTGCCACCAGCAGAGTGCAGAACACTGAAGCTTTCTTT. Translation: CATSRVQNTEAFF.

The chain joins TRBV11-2 to TRBJ2-3; TRBD2 matches 12 bases. The CDR3 extends over 19 amino acids. Germline V gene data show CDR1 as SGHAT and CDR2 as FQNNGV. The trim removed 3 bases at V and 4 bases at J, leaving 14 bases unmatched. The CDR3 reads CASSLRGLAGGLGADTQYF. CDR3 sequence (DNA): TGTGCCAGCAGCTTGAGAGGGCTAGCGGGAGGGTTAGGCGCAGATACGCAGTATTTT.